One and the same sample provided the 16 T cell receptor beta chains below, sequenced in a study of control samples from healthy donors and cancer patients. Produced via immunoSEQ multiplex PCR; TCRdb's table is partial and in-frame only. The table includes 60,000 to 75,000 clones, 75% to 90% detected once. Sequencing input: blood. The receptors come from a man aged 45-60 years in good health.

V is TRBV21-1 and J is TRBJ1-4; the D call in the table, TRBD1, was not verified against the DNA. TRBV21-1 is shown as a pseudogene. The CDR3 spans 19 residues. CDR3 sequence (DNA): TGTGCCAGCAGCCGGGGGACAGGGGGCGCCGGGGCAACTAATGAAAAACTGTTTTTT. Translated: CASSRGTGGAGATNEKLFF.

This clone was detected ten times or more. The chain carries TRBV30 and TRBJ1-5; D gene uncertain. V gave up 3 bases and J gave up 0 bases, with 9 bases separating them. The germline CDR1 and CDR2 sequences are GTSNPN and SVGIG (reference sequence). The CDR3 has 14 amino acids. CDR3 in amino acids: CAWRGGNSNQPQHF. The CDR3 DNA is TGTGCCTGGAGAGGTGGGAATAGCAATCAGCCCCAGCATTTT. Looking up the rest from reference TRBV30 and TRBJ1-5 gives the full variable domain: SQTIHQWPATLVQPVGSPLSLECTVEGTSNPNLYWYRQAAGRGLQLLFYSVGIGQISSEVPQNLSASRPQDRQFILSSKKLLLSDSGFYLCAWRGGNSNQPQHFGDGTRLSIL.

The CDR3 spells CSVGTEAFF. CDR3 nucleotide sequence: TGCAGCGTTGGGACTGAAGCTTTCTTT. The chain couples TRBV29-1 to TRBJ1-1; D gene unclear. Germline CDR1 and CDR2: SQVTM and ANQGSEA. Trimming cost V 4 bases and J 5 bases, with 2 bases left between them. The CDR3 consists of 9 residues.

J is TRBJ1-2 and V is TRBV25-1; no reliable D call. CDR3 length: 12 residues. Germline V gene lookup returns CDR1 MGHDK and CDR2 SYGVNS. Trimming took off 6 bases at V and 4 bases at J, with 9 bases between the two ends. The CDR3 region is CASRRTGYGYTF. In nucleotides, the CDR3 is TGTGCCAGCAGGAGGACGGGCTATGGCTACACCTTC.

The V call is TRBV4-3, the J call TRBJ2-3, with 9 bases matching TRBD1. J gave up 4 bases and V 3 bases, and 2 bases lay outside the gene matches. The germline CDR1 and CDR2 sequences are LGHNA and YSLEER. This CDR3 is built from 14 residues. The CDR3, as DNA: TGCGCCAGCAGCCAGGACAGGGGAGCAGATACGCAGTATTTT. Protein product: CASSQDRGADTQYF.

This clone was counted a few times. The chain has TRBV3-1 (or the pseudogene TRBV3-2) and TRBJ2-7; 9 bases line up with TRBD1. This CDR3 comprises 15 residues. Germline values: CDR1 LGHDT, CDR2 YNNKEL (reference sequence). Trimming took 5 bases from V and 5 from J; bases not matched to a gene: 10. In nucleotides, the CDR3 is TGTGCCAGCAGCAATTCCGGGACAGGGAAAAACGAGCAGTACTTC. Residues: CASSNSGTGKNEQYF.

The rearrangement uses TRBV27 and TRBJ2-1; a possible D gene is TRBD2 (6 bases). Germline CDR1 is MNHEY and CDR2 is SMNVEV (reference sequence). There are 14 residues in the CDR3. V was shortened by 4 bases and J by 5 bases, with 12 bases between the two germline ends. The CDR3 loop reads CASSSSSDHNEQFF. The CDR3 DNA reads as TGTGCCAGCAGTTCCTCTAGCGACCACAATGAGCAGTTCTTC.

The chain is built from TRBV4-1 and TRBJ2-3; D is perhaps TRBD1 or TRBD2 (5 bases each). Trimming cost V 0 bases and J 0 bases, with 10 bases left between them. Germline assignment: CDR1 MGHRA and CDR2 YSYEKL. CDR3 length equals 16 residues. The CDR3 region is CASSQDGGRSTDTQYF. The DNA of the CDR3 is TGCGCCAGCAGCCAAGATGGGGGTAGGAGCACAGATACGCAGTATTTT.

The chain employs TRBV10-2 and TRBJ1-5, with unresolved D. Germline V gene sequence: CDR1 WSHSY, CDR2 SAAADI. V was trimmed by 5 bases and J by 6 bases, leaving 5 bases between them. The CDR3 contains 11 residues. CDR3 sequence reads: CASSIRQPQHF. The CDR3 coding sequence is TGCGCCAGCAGTATTCGTCAGCCCCAGCATTTT.

The CDR3 nucleotides read TGTGCCAGCAGTTTAGCAGGAGGCAATCAGCCCCAGCATTTT. Its protein is CASSLAGGNQPQHF. The rearrangement links TRBV28 to TRBJ1-5; D gene unclear. Deletions cut 2 bases from V and 2 bases from J, with 7 bases between. The CDR3 has 14 residues. CDR1 is MDHEN, CDR2 SYDVKM, per germline.

CDR3 region: CASSPNLAGTYEQYF. The CDR3 region has the DNA TGTGCCAGCAGCCCTAACCTAGCGGGGACATACGAGCAGTACTTC. The J gene is TRBJ2-7, the V gene TRBV3-1 (or the pseudogene TRBV3-2); 9 bases agree with TRBD2. Germline lookup yields CDR1 LGHDT and CDR2 YNNKEL (reference sequence). V trimming: 4 bases; J trimming: 4 bases; junction bases outside the gene matches: 8. The CDR3 has 15 residues.

The V gene is TRBV6-5, the J gene TRBJ2-1, with 7 bases fitting TRBD1. The CDR3 totals 11 residues. Germline assignment: CDR1 MNHEY and CDR2 SVGAGI. CDR3 amino acids: CGLTGPFEQFF. The CDR3 region has the DNA TGTGGTCTGACAGGGCCTTTCGAGCAGTTCTTC.

The rearrangement links TRBV5-4 to TRBJ2-2, with D perhaps matching TRBD2 (5 bases). The CDR3 covers 13 residues. V was clipped by 1 base and J by 7 bases, with 8 bases between them. The germline V gene has CDR1 SGHNT and CDR2 YYREEE (reference sequence). As DNA, the CDR3 is TGTGCCAGCAGCTTGCCAGAGGGCGGGGAGCTGTTTTTT. Protein product: CASSLPEGGELFF.

With regard to this clone: The germline gene is not matched at one end of the junction; a read error may be the cause. The chain joins TRBV11-3 to TRBJ2-7; D unresolved. Germline assignment: CDR1 SGHNT and CDR2 YENEEA. The CDR3 is 13 residues long. The CDR3 loop reads CASSLENSYEQYF. The DNA of the CDR3 is TGTGCCAGCAGCCTAGAGAACTCCTACGAGCAGTACTTC.

This chain uses TRBV27 with TRBJ1-3; no clear D gene. The V end was cut by 2 bases, the J end by 2 bases, with 13 bases between. CDR3 length equals 16 residues. Germline loops: CDR1 MNHEY, CDR2 SMNVEV (reference sequence). CDR3 loop: CASSLSSGEAGNTIYF. The CDR3 DNA sequence: TGTGCCAGCAGTTTAAGCTCTGGGGAGGCTGGAAACACCATATATTTT.

This clone was seen once. This rearrangement joins TRBV18 to TRBJ1-1; D gene unclear. Trimming cost V 3 bases and J 6 bases, with 8 bases left between them. This CDR3 has 12 amino acids. The V gene's germline CDR1 is KGHSH and CDR2 LQKENI. This CDR3 is CASSPRQAEAFF. CDR3 DNA sequence: TGTGCCAGCTCACCGAGGCAGGCTGAAGCTTTCTTT.